This T cell receptor (beta chain) was found in a study of identical twins. Study-level results: Low generation-probability sequences were in excess among twin-shared out-of-frame alpha sequences. For zero-insertion analyses, partial confounding could come from invariant MAIT and iNKT cells.

TCRdb re-analysed the 5' RACE reads in MiXCR, keeping a single row per CDR3 protein. The data hold around 490,000 distinct CDR3 sequences, with roughly 15% observed a single time. V lost 3 bases and J 3 bases, leaving 11 bases between the germline ends. CDR3 length: 14 residues. This clonotype was seen only a few times. Antigen: not known. The same data also went into a second study, on yellow fever vaccine responses in identical twins.

The sequenced sample was CD4+ T cells sorted from blood. The genes are TRBV12-3 or TRBV12-4 and TRBJ2-5; no reliable D call. The clonotype was recovered from a woman aged 18-29 years in good health. In DNA, the CDR3 is TGTGCCAGCAGTTTGAGGCCGCCCAAAGAGACCCAGTACTTC. This translates into CASSLRPPKETQYF.